Sequencing of this T cell receptor beta chain was carried out in a study of cytomegalovirus exposure and HLA in healthy donors. Findings of the study overall: From TCR beta sequences, most subjects' HLA-A and HLA-B alleles were reportedly predicted accurately.

With 7 bases removed from V and 5 bases from J, the gap between germline ends came to 9 bases. Germline CDR1 reads MDHEN; CDR2 reads SYDVKM. The CDR3 length is 12 residues. 60 Vbeta and 13 Jbeta primers were used in PCR. Assay: immunoSEQ multiplex PCR; the TCRdb copy retains only in-frame clones and omits some. The sample contains over 100,000 clones, about 76% of which appear only once. About this clone itself: The antigen remains unidentified.

This TCR was recovered from a young man in good health and CMV-seropositive. What was sequenced was PBMCs. V gene TRBV28 combines with J gene TRBJ1-5; D perhaps matches TRBD1 (5 bases). The CDR3 DNA reads TGTGCCAGCAATCAGGGTGATCAGCCCCAGCATTTT. It specifies CASNQGDQPQHF. Looking up the rest from reference TRBV28 and TRBJ1-5 gives the full variable domain: DVKVTQSSRYLVKRTGEKVFLECVQDMDHENMFWYRQDPGLGLRLIYFSYDVKMKEKGDIPEGYSVSREKKERFSLILESASTNQTSMYLCASNQGDQPQHFGDGTRLSIL.